The T cell receptor (beta chain) under discussion was sequenced for a study of CD8 T cells in ankylosing spondylitis (dated by TCRdb to the late 2010s). Background on the whole study: The study set out to find disease-linked TCR variants by profiling T cell receptor beta repertoires in ankylosing spondylitis patients and healthy donors. The full study cohort was made up of roughly 25 ankylosing spondylitis patients and more than 90 healthy donors. Samples of peripheral blood were taken, and for ankylosing spondylitis patients, synovial fluid was collected as well.

Of note for this clonotype: This receptor's antigen is unknown. It has no much larger one-base neighbor in the sample; base qualities were not kept.

Overall results and qualifications from the work: Significant enrichment of the disease-linked clones was reported in matched synovial fluid samples from ankylosing spondylitis patients. A TCR beta motif made up of 7 to 9 highly homologous amino acid variants appeared to be characteristic of blood from ankylosing spondylitis patients. The disease-linked clones showed a CD8+ phenotype and occurred at relatively low frequencies in peripheral blood. Some motif variants had previously been reported in the synovial fluid and blood of reactive arthritis patients, which suggests shared mechanisms of disease initiation.

Sequencing relied on an Illumina HiSeq 2500. TCR beta libraries were prepared by quantitative 5'-RACE with molecular barcodes. Regarding the original processing steps: A new computational method based on a probabilistic model of VDJ rearrangement was used to identify disease-linked TCR variants. TCRdb handled the public reads itself, with Q25 trimming in fastp and clone calling in MiXCR, and kept productive beta chains. Entries that share a CDR3 protein sequence are merged under the most common genes and DNA. V and J calls and clone size were set by TCRdb, not the authors. This sample holds about 240,000 distinct CDR3 sequences; around 10% were observed only once. The top ten hold 6.8% of the sample. Inclusive of the bounding cysteine and phenylalanine, the CDR3 is 15 residues long. Only the CDR3 DNA stays, 45 bases, in frame from base 1. Between the V and J ends, shortened by 1 base and 2 bases respectively, the junction contains 9 bases.

The sequencing input was blood, either unsorted or a sorted T cell fraction (not recorded which). This chain is built from TRBV12-3 or TRBV12-4 and TRBJ2-1; the D gene is perhaps TRBD1, on 6 matching bases. This TCR derives from a male donor with ankylosing spondylitis or in good health (not recorded which). The nucleotides are TGTGCCAGCAGTTTAGACAGGGAGACCTACAATGAGCAGTTCTTC. It encodes CASSLDRETYNEQFF.